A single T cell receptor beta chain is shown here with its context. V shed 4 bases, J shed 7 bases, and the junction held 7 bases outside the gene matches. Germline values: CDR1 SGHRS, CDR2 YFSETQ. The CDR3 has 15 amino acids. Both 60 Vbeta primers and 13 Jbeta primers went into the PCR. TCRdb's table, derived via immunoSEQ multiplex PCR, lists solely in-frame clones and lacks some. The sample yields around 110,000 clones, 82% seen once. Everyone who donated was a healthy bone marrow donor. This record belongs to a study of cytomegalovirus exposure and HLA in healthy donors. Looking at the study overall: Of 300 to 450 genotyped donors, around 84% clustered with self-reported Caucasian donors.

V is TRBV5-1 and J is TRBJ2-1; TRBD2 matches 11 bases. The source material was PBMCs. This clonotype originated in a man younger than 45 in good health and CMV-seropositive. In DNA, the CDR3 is TGCGCCAGCAGCGATGCTAGCGGGGGGACGAATGAGCAGTTCTTC. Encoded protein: CASSDASGGTNEQFF.